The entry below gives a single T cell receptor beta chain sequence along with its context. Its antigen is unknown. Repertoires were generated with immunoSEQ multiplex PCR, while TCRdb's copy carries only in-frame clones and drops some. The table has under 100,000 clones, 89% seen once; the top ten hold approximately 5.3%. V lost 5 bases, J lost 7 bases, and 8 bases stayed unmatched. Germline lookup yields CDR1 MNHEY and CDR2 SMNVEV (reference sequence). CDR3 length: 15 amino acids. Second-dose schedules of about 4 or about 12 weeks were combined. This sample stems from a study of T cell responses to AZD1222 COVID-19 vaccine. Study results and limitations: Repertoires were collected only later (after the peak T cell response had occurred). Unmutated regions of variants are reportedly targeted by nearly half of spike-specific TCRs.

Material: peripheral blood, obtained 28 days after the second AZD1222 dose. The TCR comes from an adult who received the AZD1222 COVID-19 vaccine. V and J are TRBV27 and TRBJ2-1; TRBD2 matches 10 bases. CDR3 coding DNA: TGTGCCAGCAGTACCGGGACTAGCGTCCGTAATGAGCAGTTCTTC. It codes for CASSTGTSVRNEQFF.